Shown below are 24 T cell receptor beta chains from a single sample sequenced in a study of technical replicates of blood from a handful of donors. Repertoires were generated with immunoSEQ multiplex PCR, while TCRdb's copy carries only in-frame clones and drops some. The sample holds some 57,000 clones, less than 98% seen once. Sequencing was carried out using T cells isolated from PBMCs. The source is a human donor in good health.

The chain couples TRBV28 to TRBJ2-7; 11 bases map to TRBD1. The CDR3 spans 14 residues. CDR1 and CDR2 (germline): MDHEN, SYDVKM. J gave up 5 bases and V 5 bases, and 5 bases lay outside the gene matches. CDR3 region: CASSPGQGVDEQYF. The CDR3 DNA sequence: TGTGCCAGCAGTCCGGGACAGGGGGTCGACGAGCAGTACTTC. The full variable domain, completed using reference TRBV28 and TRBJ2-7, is DVKVTQSSRYLVKRTGEKVFLECVQDMDHENMFWYRQDPGLGLRLIYFSYDVKMKEKGDIPEGYSVSREKKERFSLILESASTNQTSMYLCASSPGQGVDEQYFGPGTRLTVT.

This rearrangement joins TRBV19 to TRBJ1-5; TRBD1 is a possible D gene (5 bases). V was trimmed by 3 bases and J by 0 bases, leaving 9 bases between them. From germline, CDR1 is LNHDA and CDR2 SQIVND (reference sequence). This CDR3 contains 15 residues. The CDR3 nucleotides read TGTGCCAGTAGTATGGGGGGGAATAGCAATCAGCCCCAGCATTTT. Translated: CASSMGGNSNQPQHF. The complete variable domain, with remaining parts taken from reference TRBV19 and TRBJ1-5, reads DGGITQSPKYLFRKEGQNVTLSCEQNLNHDAMYWYRQDPGQGLRLIYYSQIVNDFQKGDIAEGYSVSREKKESFPLTVTSAQKNPTAFYLCASSMGGNSNQPQHFGDGTRLSIL.

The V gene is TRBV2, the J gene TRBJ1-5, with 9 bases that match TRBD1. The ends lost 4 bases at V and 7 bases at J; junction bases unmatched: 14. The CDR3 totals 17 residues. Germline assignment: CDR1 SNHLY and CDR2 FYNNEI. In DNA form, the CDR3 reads TGTGCCAGCAGTGCGTCCCCCGGGACAGGGATTAGGCAGCCCCAGCATTTT. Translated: CASSASPGTGIRQPQHF. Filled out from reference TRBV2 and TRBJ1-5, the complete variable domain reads EPEVTQTPSHQVTQMGQEVILRCVPISNHLYFYWYRQILGQKVEFLVSFYNNEISEKSEIFDDQFSVERPDGSNFTLKIRSTKLEDSAMYFCASSASPGTGIRQPQHFGDGTRLSIL.

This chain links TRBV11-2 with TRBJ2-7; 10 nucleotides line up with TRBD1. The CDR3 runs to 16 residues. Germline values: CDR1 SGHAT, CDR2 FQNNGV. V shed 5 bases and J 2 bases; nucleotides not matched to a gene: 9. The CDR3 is CASSELMGQGPYEQYF. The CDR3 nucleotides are TGTGCCAGCAGCGAATTAATGGGACAGGGGCCCTACGAGCAGTACTTC.

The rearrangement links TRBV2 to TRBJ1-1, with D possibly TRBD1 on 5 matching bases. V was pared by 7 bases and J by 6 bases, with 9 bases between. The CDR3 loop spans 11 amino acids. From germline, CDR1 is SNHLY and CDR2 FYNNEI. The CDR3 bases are TGTGCCAGCAAAGGGGTCCCTGAAGCTTTCTTT. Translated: CASKGVPEAFF.

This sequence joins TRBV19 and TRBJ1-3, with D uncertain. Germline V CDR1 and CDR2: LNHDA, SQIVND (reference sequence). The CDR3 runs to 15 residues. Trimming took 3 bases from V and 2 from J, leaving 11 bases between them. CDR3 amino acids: CASSISGTPGNTIYF. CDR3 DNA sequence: TGTGCCAGTAGTATCTCAGGTACACCTGGAAACACCATATATTTT.

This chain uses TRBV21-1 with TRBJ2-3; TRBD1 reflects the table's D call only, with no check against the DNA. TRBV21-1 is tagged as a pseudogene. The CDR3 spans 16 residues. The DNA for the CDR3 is TGTGCCAGCAGCAAAATTCGGAGGGGGCGTACAGATACGCAGTATTTT. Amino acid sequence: CASSKIRRGRTDTQYF.

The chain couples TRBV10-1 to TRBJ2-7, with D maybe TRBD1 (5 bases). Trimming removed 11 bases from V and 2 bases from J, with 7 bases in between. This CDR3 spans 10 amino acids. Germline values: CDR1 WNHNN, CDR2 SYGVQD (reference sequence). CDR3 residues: CADSTYEQYF. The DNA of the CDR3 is TGCGCCGACAGTACCTACGAGCAGTACTTC.

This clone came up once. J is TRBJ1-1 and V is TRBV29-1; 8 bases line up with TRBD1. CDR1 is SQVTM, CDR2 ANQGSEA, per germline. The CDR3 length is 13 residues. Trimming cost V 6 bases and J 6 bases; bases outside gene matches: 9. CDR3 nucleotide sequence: TGCAGCGTAGGACAGGGTCTGGGGCCTGAAGCTTTCTTT. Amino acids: CSVGQGLGPEAFF.

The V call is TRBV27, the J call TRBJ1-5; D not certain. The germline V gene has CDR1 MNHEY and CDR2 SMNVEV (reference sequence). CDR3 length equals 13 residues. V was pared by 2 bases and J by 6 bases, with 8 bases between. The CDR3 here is CASSLHLGQPQHF. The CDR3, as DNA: TGTGCCAGCAGTTTACACCTAGGTCAGCCCCAGCATTTT.

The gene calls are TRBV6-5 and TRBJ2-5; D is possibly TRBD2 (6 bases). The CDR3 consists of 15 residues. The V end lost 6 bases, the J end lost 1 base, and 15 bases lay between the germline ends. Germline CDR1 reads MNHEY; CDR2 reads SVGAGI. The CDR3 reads CASSPPGSSQETQYF. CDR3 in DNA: TGTGCCAGCAGCCCACCCGGGAGTTCCCAAGAGACCCAGTACTTC.

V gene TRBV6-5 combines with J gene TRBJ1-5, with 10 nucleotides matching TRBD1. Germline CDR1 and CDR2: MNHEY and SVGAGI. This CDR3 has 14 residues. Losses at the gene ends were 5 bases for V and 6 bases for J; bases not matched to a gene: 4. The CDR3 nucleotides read TGTGCCAGCAGTCGCGGACAGGGGGTTCAGCCCCAGCATTTT. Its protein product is CASSRGQGVQPQHF.

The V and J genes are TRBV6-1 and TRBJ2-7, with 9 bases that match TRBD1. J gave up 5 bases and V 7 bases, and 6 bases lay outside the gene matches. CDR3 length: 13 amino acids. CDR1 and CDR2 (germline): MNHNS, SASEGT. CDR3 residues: CASNTGGVDEQYF. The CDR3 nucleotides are TGTGCCAGCAACACAGGGGGCGTCGACGAGCAGTACTTC.

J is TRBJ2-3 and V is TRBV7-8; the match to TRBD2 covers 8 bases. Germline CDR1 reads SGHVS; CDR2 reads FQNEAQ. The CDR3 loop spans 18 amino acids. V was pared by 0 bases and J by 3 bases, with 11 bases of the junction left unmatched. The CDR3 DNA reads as TGTGCCAGCAGCTTAGCGACGGGGGGGACGAGGGTAACAGATACGCAGTATTTT. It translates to CASSLATGGTRVTDTQYF.

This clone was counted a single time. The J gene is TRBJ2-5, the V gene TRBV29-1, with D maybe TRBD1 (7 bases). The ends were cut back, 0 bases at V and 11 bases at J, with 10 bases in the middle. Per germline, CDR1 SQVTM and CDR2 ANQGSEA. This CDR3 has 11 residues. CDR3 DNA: TGCAGCGTTGAAGAGGGGGGACAGCAGTACTTC. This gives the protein CSVEEGGQQYF.

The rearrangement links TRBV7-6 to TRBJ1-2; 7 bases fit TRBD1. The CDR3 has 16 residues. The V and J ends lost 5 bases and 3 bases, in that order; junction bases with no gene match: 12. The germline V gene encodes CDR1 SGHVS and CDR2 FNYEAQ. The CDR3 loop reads CASSPKLTGNDYGYTF. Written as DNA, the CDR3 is TGTGCCAGCAGCCCGAAACTGACAGGGAATGACTATGGCTACACCTTC.

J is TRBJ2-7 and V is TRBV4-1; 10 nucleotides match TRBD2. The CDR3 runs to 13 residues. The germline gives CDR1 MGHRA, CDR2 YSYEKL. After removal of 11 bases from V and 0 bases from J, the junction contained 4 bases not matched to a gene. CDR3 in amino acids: CASGTSDSYEQYF. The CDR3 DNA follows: TGCGCCTCCGGGACTAGCGACTCCTACGAGCAGTACTTC.

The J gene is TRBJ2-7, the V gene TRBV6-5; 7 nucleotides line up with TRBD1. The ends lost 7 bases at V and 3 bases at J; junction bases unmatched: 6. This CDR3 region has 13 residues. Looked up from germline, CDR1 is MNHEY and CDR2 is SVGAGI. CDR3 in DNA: TGTGCCAGCAATCCCGGGACAGTCTACGAGCAGTACTTC. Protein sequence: CASNPGTVYEQYF.

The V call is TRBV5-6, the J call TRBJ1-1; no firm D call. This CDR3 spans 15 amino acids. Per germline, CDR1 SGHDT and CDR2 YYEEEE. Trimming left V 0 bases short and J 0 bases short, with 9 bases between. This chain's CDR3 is CASSLDGRLNTEAFF. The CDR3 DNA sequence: TGTGCCAGCAGCTTGGATGGCCGTCTGAACACTGAAGCTTTCTTT.

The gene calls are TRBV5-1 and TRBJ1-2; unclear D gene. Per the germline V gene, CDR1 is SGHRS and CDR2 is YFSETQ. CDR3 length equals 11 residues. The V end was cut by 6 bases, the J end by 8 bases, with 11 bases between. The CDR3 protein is CASTEGDGYTF. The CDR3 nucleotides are TGCGCCAGCACGGAGGGAGACGGCTACACCTTC.

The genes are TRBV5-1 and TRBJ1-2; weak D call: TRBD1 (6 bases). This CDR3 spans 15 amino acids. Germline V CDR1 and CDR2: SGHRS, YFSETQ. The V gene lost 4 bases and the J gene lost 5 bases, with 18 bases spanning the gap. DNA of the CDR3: TGCGCCAGCAGCGTGACACAGGGATCCCCGTATGGCTACACCTTC. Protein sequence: CASSVTQGSPYGYTF.

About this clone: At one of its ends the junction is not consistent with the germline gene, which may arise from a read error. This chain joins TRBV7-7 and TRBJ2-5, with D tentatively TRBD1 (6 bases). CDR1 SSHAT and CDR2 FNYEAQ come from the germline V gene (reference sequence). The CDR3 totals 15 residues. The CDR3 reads CASSLLQGTGETQYF. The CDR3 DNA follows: TGTGCTAGCAGCCTACTACAGGGTACGGGGGAGACCCAGTACTTC.

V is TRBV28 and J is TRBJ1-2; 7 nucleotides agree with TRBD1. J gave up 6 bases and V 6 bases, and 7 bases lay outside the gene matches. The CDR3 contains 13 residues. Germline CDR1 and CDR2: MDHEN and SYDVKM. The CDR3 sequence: CASRPQGEHGYTF. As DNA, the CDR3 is TGTGCCAGCAGACCCCAGGGGGAGCATGGCTACACCTTC.

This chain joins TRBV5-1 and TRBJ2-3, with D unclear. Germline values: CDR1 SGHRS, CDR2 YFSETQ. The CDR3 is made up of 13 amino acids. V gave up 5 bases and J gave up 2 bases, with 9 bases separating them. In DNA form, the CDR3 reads TGCGCCAGCAGTGGAGTTTTCACAGATACGCAGTATTTT. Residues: CASSGVFTDTQYF. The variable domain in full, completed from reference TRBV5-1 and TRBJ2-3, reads KAGVTQTPRYLIKTRGQQVTLSCSPISGHRSVSWYQQTPGQGLQFLFEYFSETQRNKGNFPGRFSGRQFSNSRSEMNVSTLELGDSALYLCASSGVFTDTQYFGPGTRLTVL.